The 21 T cell receptor beta chains reported below all come from one sample, sequenced in a study of beta chain features in type 1 diabetes. Sequenced material consisted of expressed TCRB transcripts (all of the isolated RNA was reverse transcribed). Clones were read by immunoSEQ multiplex PCR, and TCRdb kept only the in-frame ones, dropping some. The data contain 300,000 to 400,000 clones, less than 10% of them singletons. The specimen sequenced was central memory CD4+ T cells from blood. The receptors stem from a woman younger than 35 in good health.

This sequence joins TRBV19 and TRBJ2-1; no clear D. The V and J ends lost 4 bases and 0 bases respectively, with 7 bases between them. This CDR3 is 14 amino acids long. Germline V CDR1 and CDR2: LNHDA, SQIVND (reference sequence). This CDR3 reads CASSKQSSYNEQFF. CDR3 in DNA: TGTGCCAGTAGTAAACAGAGCTCCTACAATGAGCAGTTCTTC. The whole variable domain, filled in from reference TRBV19 and TRBJ2-1, reads DGGITQSPKYLFRKEGQNVTLSCEQNLNHDAMYWYRQDPGQGLRLIYYSQIVNDFQKGDIAEGYSVSREKKESFPLTVTSAQKNPTAFYLCASSKQSSYNEQFFGPGTRLTVL.

This clone was detected only a few times. This chain links TRBV15 with TRBJ2-5, with a possible D match to TRBD2 (5 bases). Germline-derived CDR1 and CDR2 are LNHNV and YYDKDF (reference sequence). Trimming shortened V by 0 bases and J by 10 bases, and 9 bases separated the two germline ends. This CDR3 has 12 amino acids. CDR3 bases: TGTGCCACCAGCAGAGATTTCCGGGACCAGTACTTC. Protein sequence: CATSRDFRDQYF.

On this clone: Compared with germline, one end of the junction differs, possibly owing to a read error. The chain joins TRBV6-1 to TRBJ2-2, with TRBD2 matching 11 bases. The CDR3 length is 16 residues. Germline CDR1 reads MNHNS; CDR2 reads SASEGT. CDR3 amino acids: CAISGGTSGHTGELFF. In DNA form, the CDR3 reads TGTGCCATCAGTGGGGGGACTAGCGGACACACCGGGGAGCTGTTTTTT.

This clone was seen more than once but under ten times. The rearrangement joins TRBV15 to TRBJ1-5; D is unclear. Deletions cut 7 bases from V and 3 bases from J, with 13 bases between. Germline V gene lookup returns CDR1 LNHNV and CDR2 YYDKDF (reference sequence). The length of the CDR3 is 14 residues. Written as DNA, the CDR3 is TGTGCCACCACTAAAAGGAGGGACAATCAGCCCCAGCATTTT. Its translation is CATTKRRDNQPQHF.

The V and J genes are TRBV7-2 and TRBJ2-5, with D perhaps matching TRBD1 (5 bases). The CDR3 totals 14 residues. Trimming removed 6 bases from V and 0 bases from J, with 11 bases in between. Germline loops: CDR1 SGHTA, CDR2 FQGNSA. CDR3 sequence (DNA): TGTGCCAGCAGACCAGACAGCAACCAAGAGACCCAGTACTTC. This translates into CASRPDSNQETQYF. Together with reference TRBV7-2 and TRBJ2-5, the CDR3 gives the full variable domain: GAGVSQSPSNKVTEKGKDVELRCDPISGHTALYWYRQSLGQGLEFLIYFQGNSAPDKSGLPSDRFSAERTGGSVSTLTIQRTQQEDSAVYLCASRPDSNQETQYFGPGTRLLVL.

This clone was detected a few times. The rearrangement joins TRBV7-2 to TRBJ1-4; D is undetermined. The germline V and J ends were trimmed by 2 bases and 3 bases, with 10 bases remaining between them. The CDR3 spans 15 residues. The V gene's germline CDR1 is SGHTA and CDR2 FQGNSA. The DNA of the CDR3 is TGTGCCAGCAGCTTAATGGCAGGACCTAATGAAAAACTGTTTTTT. Its translation: CASSLMAGPNEKLFF.

This clone has just a few counts. This chain joins TRBV4-2 and TRBJ2-1; D perhaps matches TRBD1 (5 bases). The CDR3 totals 15 residues. The V gene's germline CDR1 is LGHNA and CDR2 YNFKEQ. Trimming left V 0 bases short and J 3 bases short, with 9 bases between. CDR3 in DNA: TGTGCCAGCAGCCAAGAAGCAGGGCGCTACAATGAGCAGTTCTTC. Translating gives CASSQEAGRYNEQFF.

This clone was picked up a small number of times. This sample also contains other DNA sequences that code for the same CDR3. The chain employs TRBV5-1 and TRBJ2-1; 7 bases match TRBD1. This CDR3 is built from 14 residues. Germline-derived CDR1 and CDR2 are SGHRS and YFSETQ. After removal of 4 bases from V and 5 bases from J, the junction contained 6 bases not matched to a gene. The CDR3 bases are TGCGCCAGCAGCAGATTAACAGGGGACAATGAGCAGTTCTTC. It codes for CASSRLTGDNEQFF.

The chain is built from TRBV7-9 and TRBJ2-2; 9 nucleotides align to TRBD1. V gave up 7 bases and J gave up 4 bases; unmatched junction bases: 4. Looked up from germline, CDR1 is SEHNR and CDR2 is FQNEAQ (reference sequence). CDR3 length equals 14 residues. The CDR3 spells CASTGQGGTGELFF. The CDR3 DNA follows: TGTGCCAGCACGGGACAGGGAGGCACCGGGGAGCTGTTTTTT.

CDR3 in DNA: TGTGCCAGCAGTGACAGGGAGGCGCTTGACGGAGGCTACGAGCAGTACTTC. This sequence encodes CASSDREALDGGYEQYF. The chain carries TRBV25-1 and TRBJ2-7; tentative D call: TRBD2 (6 bases). The germline gives CDR1 MGHDK, CDR2 SYGVNS. Trimming shortened V by 3 bases and J by 3 bases, and 21 bases separated the two germline ends. The CDR3 has 17 residues.

The rearrangement joins TRBV9 to TRBJ2-3; a weak D match, TRBD2 (6 bases). CDR1 SGDLS and CDR2 YYNGEE come from the germline V gene. Trimming shortened V by 3 bases and J by 2 bases, and 16 bases separated the two germline ends. The CDR3 has 16 residues. In nucleotides, the CDR3 is TGTGCCAGCAGCGGCCGCGGGACTCCTAACACAGATACGCAGTATTTT. It yields the protein CASSGRGTPNTDTQYF.

This clone was counted a few times. The chain couples TRBV28 to TRBJ2-1; D is unresolved. The germline V gene encodes CDR1 MDHEN and CDR2 SYDVKM. The CDR3 totals 14 residues. V lost 7 bases to trimming and J lost 3 bases, with 13 bases between them. In DNA form, the CDR3 reads TGTGCCAGCACCCTACAGTACAGCTACAATGAGCAGTTCTTC. Its translation: CASTLQYSYNEQFF. The variable domain in full, completed from reference TRBV28 and TRBJ2-1, reads DVKVTQSSRYLVKRTGEKVFLECVQDMDHENMFWYRQDPGLGLRLIYFSYDVKMKEKGDIPEGYSVSREKKERFSLILESASTNQTSMYLCASTLQYSYNEQFFGPGTRLTVL.

This chain connects TRBV4-2 to TRBJ1-2; D gene uncertain. CDR1 is LGHNA and CDR2 is YNFKEQ in the germline V gene. Between the trimmed V and J ends, which lost 0 bases and 6 bases, there was a span of 8 bases. CDR3 size: 13 residues. In DNA form, the CDR3 reads TGTGCCAGCAGCCAAGATTTGAGGGATGGCTACACCTTC. This codes for CASSQDLRDGYTF.

J is TRBJ2-1 and V is TRBV19, with D tentatively TRBD1 (6 bases). The V end was cut by 8 bases, the J end by 6 bases, with 14 bases between. CDR3 length: 13 residues. Germline lookup yields CDR1 LNHDA and CDR2 SQIVND (reference sequence). The CDR3 nucleotides are TGTGCCAGTGAGGACAGTTTTGGCAATGAGCAGTTCTTC. Translated, it gives CASEDSFGNEQFF.

This chain uses TRBV7-9 with TRBJ2-5; 10 bases are a match to TRBD2. The V and J ends lost 1 base and 5 bases, in that order; junction bases with no gene match: 13. This CDR3 is 18 amino acids long. Germline CDR1 reads SEHNR; CDR2 reads FQNEAQ (reference sequence). CDR3 in DNA: TGTGCCAGCAGCTTAGGAACTAGCGGGAACCCCTTGAAGGAGACCCAGTACTTC. It translates to CASSLGTSGNPLKETQYF.

About this clone itself: At one of its ends the junction is not consistent with the germline gene, which may arise from a read error. This sequence joins TRBV4-1 and TRBJ2-6; D tentatively reads TRBD1 or TRBD2 (5 bases each). The CDR3 totals 17 residues. Germline CDR1 and CDR2: MGHRA and YSYEKL. The CDR3 is CTSSQAGRGSGANVLTF. CDR3 coding DNA: TGCACCAGCAGCCAAGCAGGGAGAGGATCTGGGGCCAACGTCCTGACTTTC.

This rearrangement joins TRBV6-5 to TRBJ1-1; D is possibly TRBD1 (5 bases). This CDR3 region has 15 residues. Germline V CDR1 and CDR2: MNHEY, SVGAGI. Trimming cost V 2 bases and J 0 bases, with 10 bases left between them. The CDR3 DNA reads as TGTGCCAGCAGTTACGGGGGGGTAATGAACACTGAAGCTTTCTTT. This sequence encodes CASSYGGVMNTEAFF.

This clone was detected a few times. One base away lies a much larger clone, so this may be a sequencing read error. Different DNA sequences within this sample yield the same CDR3. The rearrangement uses TRBV6-1 and TRBJ2-2; 8 bases agree with TRBD1. Unmatched junction bases numbered 4, after V lost 5 bases and J lost 2 bases. CDR3 size: 15 residues. Looked up from germline, CDR1 is MNHNS and CDR2 is SASEGT. This CDR3 is CASSRDRRNTGELFF. The CDR3 DNA reads TGTGCCAGCAGTCGGGACAGGCGAAACACCGGGGAGCTGTTTTTT.

On this clone: Other DNA sequences in this specimen translate into the identical CDR3. J is TRBJ1-5 and V is TRBV4-2; maybe TRBD1 (6 bases). Looked up from germline, CDR1 is LGHNA and CDR2 is YNFKEQ. CDR3 size: 15 residues. Trimming cost V 0 bases and J 6 bases, with 12 bases left between them. The CDR3 sequence is CASSQDQGSGQPQHF. The CDR3 DNA sequence: TGTGCCAGCAGCCAAGATCAGGGGTCGGGTCAGCCCCAGCATTTT.

This clone was observed a few times. The chain carries TRBV27 and TRBJ2-1; 11 nucleotides align to TRBD2. Germline assignment: CDR1 MNHEY and CDR2 SMNVEV (reference sequence). CDR3 length: 15 residues. The junction had 10 bases not matched to a gene; V was cut back by 6 bases and J by 9 bases. The CDR3 reads CASRRPGSGRVEQFF. CDR3 coding DNA: TGTGCCAGCAGGCGTCCTGGTAGCGGGAGGGTTGAGCAGTTCTTC.

The chain employs TRBV25-1 and TRBJ2-2, with D tentatively TRBD2 (5 bases). Trimming took 4 bases from V and 6 from J, leaving 6 bases between them. Germline assignment: CDR1 MGHDK and CDR2 SYGVNS. The CDR3 is 12 residues long. CDR3 region: CASSARAGELFF. The DNA for the CDR3 is TGTGCCAGCAGTGCGAGGGCCGGGGAGCTGTTTTTT.